This T cell receptor (beta chain) was recorded in a study of cytomegalovirus exposure and HLA in healthy donors. Overall study: From HLA-typed donors, an early data release held roughly 80 million unique TCRs.

Both 60 Vbeta primers and 13 Jbeta primers went into the PCR. TCRdb's copy holds only in-frame clones and misses some; the assay was immunoSEQ multiplex PCR. The table records 120,000 or so clones, roughly 80% of them present only once. V lost 0 bases, J lost 3 bases, and 6 bases lay in between. Germline-derived CDR1 and CDR2 are SGDLS and YYNGEE. The CDR3 has 13 amino acids. Notes on the study in general: Prior analysis indicated that the majority of TCR beta V segments exhibited productivity approximately 87% or approximately 30% of the time. The authors enumerated under 200 TCR beta chains as linked to cytomegalovirus. Later examination showed HLA-associated TCR beta chains had greater clonal expansion than equally common others.

This clone was observed a handful of times. Its antigen is not identified. Sequenced: PBMCs. The receptor was isolated from a man aged 25 to 45 in good health and CMV-seropositive. This rearrangement joins TRBV9 to TRBJ1-1, with D hard to call. The CDR3 spells CASSVATDTEAFF. CDR3 DNA sequence: TGTGCCAGCAGCGTAGCTACAGACACTGAAGCTTTCTTT.